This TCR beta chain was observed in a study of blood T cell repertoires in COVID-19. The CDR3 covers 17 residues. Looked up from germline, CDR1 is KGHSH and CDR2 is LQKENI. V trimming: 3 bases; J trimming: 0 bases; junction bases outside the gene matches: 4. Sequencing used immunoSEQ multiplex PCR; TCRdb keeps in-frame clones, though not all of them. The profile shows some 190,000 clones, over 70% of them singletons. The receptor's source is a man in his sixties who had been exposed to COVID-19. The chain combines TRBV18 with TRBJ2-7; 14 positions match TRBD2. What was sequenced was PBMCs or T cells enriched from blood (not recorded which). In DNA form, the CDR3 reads TGTGCCAGCTCACCGTGGACTAGCGGGAGGAGCTCCTACGAGCAGTACTTC. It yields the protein CASSPWTSGRSSYEQYF.